The clone carrying this T cell receptor (beta chain) appeared a single time. From germline, CDR1 is SGHNT and CDR2 YYREEE (reference sequence). This CDR3 contains 15 residues. V was pared by 2 bases and J by 5 bases, with 6 bases of the junction left unmatched. The data are from a study of blood T cell repertoires in COVID-19. Study at large: The analysed material was cDNA or gDNA that came from T cells, B-cell-depleted T cells, or PBMCs.

Which cohort a participant joined came from the clinical history participants gave. Exposed enrollees had met someone with a PCR-confirmed or clinician-diagnosed COVID-19 case at some point within the 2 weeks before study entry. Measured with immunoSEQ multiplex PCR; TCRdb has only the in-frame clones, and not every one. The sample consists of a few hundred thousand clones, around 87% of them appearing once. Sequencing input: PBMCs or T cells enriched from blood (not recorded which). The V and J genes are TRBV5-4 and TRBJ2-5, with 10 bases identical to TRBD2. The receptor was derived from a man younger than 40 who had been exposed to COVID-19. The CDR3: CASSFERGGAETQYF. CDR3 DNA sequence: TGTGCCAGCAGCTTTGAGCGGGGGGGCGCGGAGACCCAGTACTTC.